The source of this T cell receptor beta chain is a study of molecular identifiers for immune sequencing clone quantification (dated by TCRdb to between 2018 and 2020). With regard to the full study: For a replicate experiment, the RNA from either roughly 18,000 or 92,000 naive CD8 T cells was divided into five aliquots, and four of those aliquots went on to sequencing. The study was a methods study using CD8 T cells to benchmark molecular-identifier clustering-based TCR repertoire sequencing (MIDCIRS) and TCR RNA copy counting. The paper's findings and limits, for the study overall: When barcode sub-clustering was not used, chimeric consensus sequences inflated TCR diversity, with chimeras reaching as high as 47%. Modeling gave approximately 3 recovered TCR RNA copies per cell versus 8 to 10 by digital PCR, implying approximately 30% capture efficiency. Spiked-in Jurkat TCR RNA (around eleven copies' worth), which is not part of the donor repertoire, was contained in the naive libraries. In CMV-specific effector cells, clones with more than 20 RNA copies accounted for over 99% of molecules, whereas in naive cells such clones accounted for under 1%. Spiked-in Jurkat TCR RNA equivalent to a single cell was reported to be detectable even among 850,000 to 1,000,000 naive CD8 T cells. Highly expanded clone sizes could be underestimated because identical TCR molecules may share a barcode.

The germline V gene sets CDR1 to MGHDK and CDR2 to SYGVNS. The CDR3 has 19 amino acids, counting the end cysteine and phenylalanine. Only the CDR3 region is kept as DNA, spanning 57 bases read in frame from base 1. Trimming at the junction amounts to 0 bases on V and 3 bases on J, and the germline ends lie 20 bases apart. In the case of this clonotype: Its specific antigen is unknown. Base qualities are missing; no much larger clone stands one base away.

Libraries were constructed by PCR. Sequenced using a NextSeq 500. Bulk TCR libraries were made following a previously described method, with the TCR primers given in Table S5. The Qiagen AllPrep DNA/RNA kit was used to purify total RNA. Reads from multiple sequencing runs of the same library were pooled before analysis. Turning to the authors' computational methods: Only reads with exact TCR constant sequence were kept, trimmed to 150 nt, and grouped by their 12-nt molecular barcodes. Within each barcode group, reads were sub-clustered at a 15% Levenshtein threshold, and quality-weighted consensus sequences were built per RNA molecule. Non-functional sequences were removed, as were lower-count sequences one edit away from another. Based on fitting two negative binomial distributions, any barcode sub-cluster with under 20% of the maximum read count was discarded. The raw public data were reprocessed by TCRdb itself: fastp quality trimming at Q25, MiXCR clonotype calling, in-frame beta chains only. Entries are consolidated by CDR3 protein sequence, retaining the most common genes and DNA. In this record, the V and J calls reflect TCRdb's handling and not the investigators' own analysis. The sample table lists a few hundred thousand distinct CDR3 sequences, about 25% of them with a count of one. The ten top clones hold approximately 0.76% of the sample.

Naive CD8 T cell libraries were made from 20,000 to 1,000,000 sorted cells using 10%, 30% or 50% of purified RNA. Naive CD8 T cells, defined as CD8+CD4-CCR7+CD45RA+, were FACS-sorted into RLT Plus buffer on a BD FACSAria II. Detection sensitivity was tested by spiking Jurkat RNA equal to roughly ten TCR copies' worth into samples containing about 19,000-1,000,000 naive CD8 T cells. Enrichment of CD8 T cells was performed with RosetteSep CD8+ T Cell Enrichment Cocktail and Ficoll-Paque, after which ACK red cell lysis was carried out. Sequenced input: naive CD8+ T cells from blood, with Jurkat cell RNA spiked in. This sample's cell subset or site label indicates: FACS-sorted CD8+CD4-CCR7+CD45RA+ naive T cells. The chain is made from TRBV25-1 and TRBJ1-4; the D gene is perhaps TRBD1, from 5 matching bases. The source of this sequence is a human donor in good health. Some libraries in this study had Jurkat cell RNA spiked in. The bases read TGTGCCAGCAGTGAATATCAAGCGACAGTAGGGCTGTCTAATGAAAAACTGTTTTTT. Translated, this is CASSEYQATVGLSNEKLFF.